The clone carrying this TCR beta chain was picked up many times. Its target is unknown. Using RNA transcripts as the source, TCR beta CDR3 regions were amplified. The primer set for the first-round RT-PCR of the TCR CDR3 was HTBI. One entry per CDR3 protein, called by TCRdb with MiXCR from the multiplex PCR reads. The repertoire includes hundreds of thousands of distinct CDR3 sequences, around 15% of them detected once, and less than 15% sits in the top ten. The data are from a study of T cells in Graves' hyperthyroidism and ophthalmopathy. About the study: Pretreatment peripheral blood was obtained at initial diagnosis. Study outcomes and limitations: Blood also contained most expanded thyroid clonotypes above 0.001.

The V end lost 0 bases, the J end lost 6 bases, and 11 bases lay between the germline ends. CDR1 and CDR2 from the germline V gene are SEHNR and FQNEAQ (reference sequence). The CDR3 runs 14 residues. The clonotype originates from a man aged 18 to 30 with Graves' ophthalmopathy. The chain is built from TRBV7-9 and TRBJ1-1; D is ambiguous. The sequencing input was blood. CDR3 coding DNA: TGTGCCAGCAGCTTAGCCGGGTTCGGAGCTGAAGCTTTCTTT. It codes for CASSLAGFGAEAFF.